One and the same sample provided the 20 T cell receptor beta chains below, sequenced in a study of cytomegalovirus exposure and HLA in healthy donors. Primers included in the PCR were 60 Vbeta and 13 Jbeta primers. This table comes from immunoSEQ multiplex PCR, and its TCRdb copy is limited to in-frame clones, with some not included. The table shows some 200,000 clones, with 83% occurring only once. Sequenced material: PBMCs. These receptor sequences come from a girl aged 10 to 17 in good health and CMV-seronegative.

The gene calls are TRBV10-3 and TRBJ1-1; 7 positions agree with TRBD1. Germline V CDR1 and CDR2: ENHRY, SYGVKD. CDR3 length equals 14 residues. The V gene end was trimmed by 4 bases and the J gene end by 4 bases; junction bases not matched to a gene: 6. For the CDR3, the DNA is TGTGCCATCAGTGCTTTGGAGGGGGCCACTGAAGCTTTCTTT. It translates to CAISALEGATEAFF.

The gene calls are TRBV5-1 and TRBJ2-7; D is perhaps TRBD1 (6 bases). The CDR3 sequence is 17 residues long. The V gene's germline CDR1 is SGHRS and CDR2 YFSETQ. V lost 0 bases, J lost 2 bases, and 18 bases lay in between. The CDR3 reads CASSLVPAGQFTYEQYF. The CDR3 DNA is TGCGCCAGCAGCTTGGTACCCGCCGGACAGTTTACCTACGAGCAGTACTTC.

The rearrangement links TRBV30 to TRBJ1-2; D possibly corresponds to TRBD1 (6 bases). The CDR3 spans 13 residues. V dropped 3 bases and J dropped 2 bases, with 10 bases sitting between them. CDR1 is GTSNPN and CDR2 is SVGIG in the germline V gene (reference sequence). CDR3 sequence reads: CAWSPTGNYGYTF. In DNA form, the CDR3 reads TGTGCCTGGAGCCCCACAGGGAACTATGGCTACACCTTC.

The chain uses TRBV2 and TRBJ1-2; D unclear. V lost 3 bases, J lost 8 bases, and 10 bases lay in between. The CDR3 is 12 amino acids. The germline V gene encodes CDR1 SNHLY and CDR2 FYNNEI. The CDR3 DNA reads as TGTGCCAGCAGTGAGGGTGTGGGCGGCTACACCTTC. It codes for CASSEGVGGYTF.

The rearrangement uses TRBV29-1 and TRBJ1-4; D is possibly TRBD1 (5 bases). Germline V gives CDR1 SQVTM, CDR2 ANQGSEA. The ends were cut back, 0 bases at V and 8 bases at J, with 13 bases in the middle. The CDR3 runs 14 residues. The DNA of the CDR3 is TGCAGCGTTGAAGAACCTCGGGGGAGGGAAAAACTGTTTTTT. Encoded protein: CSVEEPRGREKLFF.

This clone was counted a few times. V is TRBV4-3 and J is TRBJ2-7; 9 nucleotides align to TRBD1. V was pared by 4 bases and J by 1 base, with 8 bases of the junction left unmatched. This CDR3 spans 16 amino acids. In germline, CDR1 is LGHNA, CDR2 YSLEER. CDR3 sequence (DNA): TGCGCCAGCAGCCCCAATCCGACAGGGGGGTCCTACGAGCAGTACTTC. Translation gives CASSPNPTGGSYEQYF.

V and J are TRBV9 and TRBJ1-3; D is perhaps TRBD1 (6 bases). Trimming left V 3 bases short and J 2 bases short, with 12 bases between. Germline V gene data show CDR1 as SGDLS and CDR2 as YYNGEE. The CDR3 contains 15 residues. The CDR3 spells CASSEGQVAGNTIYF. CDR3 nucleotides: TGTGCCAGCAGCGAGGGACAAGTGGCTGGAAACACCATATATTTT.

V is TRBV29-1 and J is TRBJ2-5; D gene unclear. The CDR3 has 13 amino acids. V was shortened by 1 base and J by 7 bases, with 13 bases between the two germline ends. Germline CDR1 and CDR2: SQVTM and ANQGSEA. CDR3 sequence reads: CSVEVSHIRTQYF. Written as DNA, the CDR3 is TGCAGCGTTGAAGTTTCCCATATTAGGACCCAGTACTTC.

The chain joins TRBV2 to TRBJ1-2; possible D gene TRBD1, 6 bases. The CDR3 runs to 13 residues. The V gene lost 4 bases and the J gene lost 10 bases, with 16 bases spanning the gap. Germline V lookup: CDR1 SNHLY, CDR2 FYNNEI. CDR3 in DNA: TGTGCCAGCAGTGGAGGGGGGGTGAGCTACTACACCTTC. Protein product: CASSGGGVSYYTF. Together with reference TRBV2 and TRBJ1-2, the CDR3 gives the full variable domain: EPEVTQTPSHQVTQMGQEVILRCVPISNHLYFYWYRQILGQKVEFLVSFYNNEISEKSEIFDDQFSVERPDGSNFTLKIRSTKLEDSAMYFCASSGGGVSYYTFGSGTRLTVV.

The chain is built from TRBV7-8 and TRBJ2-3, with D hard to call. The CDR3 is 14 amino acids. V dropped 0 bases and J dropped 8 bases, with 12 bases sitting between them. CDR1 and CDR2 (germline): SGHVS, FQNEAQ. CDR3 in DNA: TGTGCCAGCAGCTTAGCGTGGTCCTCCGGTACGCAGTATTTT. It codes for CASSLAWSSGTQYF.

The V gene is TRBV2, the J gene TRBJ2-1; maybe TRBD2 (6 bases). Germline V lookup: CDR1 SNHLY, CDR2 FYNNEI. V shed 9 bases and J shed 1 base, with 16 bases lying between them. CDR3 length equals 15 residues. This CDR3 is CARKRVLSSYNEQFF. The CDR3 nucleotides read TGTGCCAGGAAGCGGGTTTTGAGTTCCTACAATGAGCAGTTCTTC.

The chain joins TRBV13 to TRBJ1-6, with no clear D. Per germline, CDR1 PRHDT and CDR2 FYEKMQ (reference sequence). There are 13 residues in the CDR3. Trimming took 0 bases from V and 16 from J, leaving 13 bases between them. The CDR3: CASSLGRAERLHF. The CDR3 nucleotides are TGTGCCAGCAGCTTAGGCCGAGCGGAACGGCTCCACTTT. Drawing the rest from reference TRBV13 and TRBJ1-6, the complete variable domain is AAGVIQSPRHLIKEKRETATLKCYPIPRHDTVYWYQQGPGQDPQFLISFYEKMQSDKGSIPDRFSAQQFSDYHSELNMSSLELGDSALYFCASSLGRAERLHFGNGTRLTVT.

This chain links TRBV27 with TRBJ1-1; a possible D gene is TRBD1 (6 bases). Looked up from germline, CDR1 is MNHEY and CDR2 is SMNVEV (reference sequence). The CDR3 has 12 amino acids. Between the trimmed V and J ends, which lost 6 bases and 2 bases, there was a span of 7 bases. The CDR3: CASRQGNTEAFF. The CDR3, as DNA: TGTGCCAGCAGACAGGGAAACACTGAAGCTTTCTTT.

The genes are TRBV6-5 and TRBJ2-2; 8 positions agree with TRBD1. V was clipped by 6 bases and J by 4 bases; unmatched bases: 7. Germline lookup yields CDR1 MNHEY and CDR2 SVGAGI. The CDR3 length is 15 residues. CDR3 sequence (DNA): TGTGCCAGCAGCATGGACAGGGTTGGCACCGGGGAGCTGTTTTTT. This translates into CASSMDRVGTGELFF.

The rearrangement links TRBV21-1 to TRBJ1-5. TRBV21-1 counts as a pseudogene. The CDR3 is 12 residues long. The DNA of the CDR3 is TGTGCCAGCACCCCAGGAATGAGGGCCCAGCATTTT. This sequence encodes CASTPGMRAQHF.

The rearrangement uses TRBV6-1 and TRBJ1-5, with D maybe TRBD1 (5 bases). This CDR3 has 20 residues. Germline V gene sequence: CDR1 MNHNS, CDR2 SASEGT. Trimming pared 0 bases from V and 2 bases from J, leaving 23 bases between. This chain's CDR3 is CASSEARGEIPGRGNQPQHF. CDR3 bases: TGTGCCAGCAGTGAAGCGCGGGGGGAAATTCCCGGGAGGGGCAATCAGCCCCAGCATTTT.

In DNA form, the CDR3 reads TGTGCCAGCAGCTCGGGACTCGATCAAGAGACCCAGTACTTC. Protein product: CASSSGLDQETQYF. The J gene is TRBJ2-5, the V gene TRBV5-4; D possibly corresponds to TRBD2 (6 bases). The germline V gene has CDR1 SGHNT and CDR2 YYREEE (reference sequence). Trimming removed 3 bases at V and 2 bases at J, with 11 bases between. This CDR3 has 14 residues.

This chain uses TRBV7-8 with TRBJ2-4; maybe TRBD2 (5 bases). Germline loops: CDR1 SGHVS, CDR2 FQNEAQ. V dropped 5 bases and J dropped 2 bases, with 16 bases sitting between them. The CDR3 contains 16 residues. CDR3 protein: CASSVLGEATKNIQYF. Here the CDR3 DNA reads TGTGCCAGCAGCGTTCTGGGAGAAGCTACCAAAAACATTCAGTACTTC.

The chain recombines TRBV27 with TRBJ1-1, with D maybe TRBD1 (6 bases). This CDR3 contains 15 residues. The germline V gene encodes CDR1 MNHEY and CDR2 SMNVEV (reference sequence). Trimming removed 3 bases at V and 3 bases at J, with 14 bases between. CDR3 region: CASSFYPTGYTEAFF. CDR3 coding DNA: TGTGCCAGCAGTTTTTATCCGACAGGATACACTGAAGCTTTCTTT.

This clone was seen a few times. The chain links TRBV12-5 to TRBJ2-3; tentative D call: TRBD1 (6 bases). The CDR3 is 15 residues long. Trimming removed 5 bases at V and 1 base at J, with 13 bases between. Germline V gene data show CDR1 as LGHNT and CDR2 as FRNRAP. The CDR3 DNA is TGTGCTAGTGGTCCTGGACAGCCCGGCACAGATACGCAGTATTTT. Encoded protein: CASGPGQPGTDTQYF.